Listed here are 31 T cell receptor beta chains from one sample, sequenced in a study of beta chain features in type 1 diabetes. The isolated RNA, all of it, was reverse transcribed, so expressed TCRB transcripts were what got sequenced. Profiling relied on immunoSEQ multiplex PCR, and the TCRdb table lists in-frame clones only, not all of them. The sample lists under 20,000 clones; around 50% were seen once. The sequenced sample consisted of stem cell memory CD4+ T cells from blood. Every receptor here comes from a man aged 18 to 29 in good health.

This clone has only a few counts. The chain has TRBV6-5 and TRBJ2-3, with a tentative D call TRBD2 (5 bases). The V gene's germline CDR1 is MNHEY and CDR2 SVGAGI. The CDR3 is 13 amino acids. V was pared by 6 bases and J by 9 bases, with 16 bases between. Here the CDR3 reads CASSRGLLGTQYF. The CDR3 DNA reads as TGTGCCAGCAGCCGCGGACTTCTTGGAACGCAGTATTTT.

The chain uses TRBV6-5 and TRBJ2-7, with 7 bases fitting TRBD1. Germline V gene data show CDR1 as MNHEY and CDR2 as SVGAGI. Trimming took 7 bases from V and 2 from J; bases not matched to a gene: 8. The CDR3 has 14 amino acids. CDR3 nucleotides: TGTGCCAGCACCCCATACGGGACAGCCTACGAGCAGTACTTC. It translates to CASTPYGTAYEQYF.

This chain joins TRBV11-2 and TRBJ2-5; 10 bases fit TRBD1. The CDR3 is 15 amino acids. The junction had 6 bases not matched to a gene; V was cut back by 6 bases and J by 2 bases. The germline gives CDR1 SGHAT, CDR2 FQNNGV. The CDR3 protein is CASRPPGQGQETQYF. CDR3 in DNA: TGTGCCAGCAGGCCACCGGGACAGGGGCAAGAGACCCAGTACTTC.

There are a few counts of this clone. The J gene is TRBJ1-3, the V gene TRBV30; no clear D. Deletions cut 3 bases from V and 1 base from J, with 16 bases between. The CDR3 has 16 residues. Per the germline V gene, CDR1 is GTSNPN and CDR2 is SVGIG (reference sequence). The CDR3 DNA reads as TGTGCCTGGAGCCCGGACTGGAGGATGTCTGGAAACACCATATATTTT. This codes for CAWSPDWRMSGNTIYF. Together with reference TRBV30 and TRBJ1-3, the CDR3 gives the full variable domain: SQTIHQWPATLVQPVGSPLSLECTVEGTSNPNLYWYRQAAGRGLQLLFYSVGIGQISSEVPQNLSASRPQDRQFILSSKKLLLSDSGFYLCAWSPDWRMSGNTIYFGEGSWLTVV.

The chain links TRBV30 to TRBJ1-2; 8 bases map to TRBD1. CDR3 length equals 14 residues. J was trimmed by 9 bases and V by 2 bases; bases with no gene match: 11. Germline V gene data show CDR1 as GTSNPN and CDR2 as SVGIG (reference sequence). The CDR3 nucleotides read TGTGCCTGGAGTAACGACAGGGGCGCCTGGAGCTACACCTTC. Translation gives CAWSNDRGAWSYTF.

V usage is TRBV6-6 and J usage is TRBJ2-5; TRBD2 matches 11 bases. J lost 5 bases, V lost 5 bases, and 10 bases had no gene match. CDR1 is MNHNY, CDR2 SVGAGI, per germline (reference sequence). The CDR3 consists of 16 residues. This CDR3 is CASSNFLAGGSETQYF. CDR3 in DNA: TGTGCCAGCAGTAACTTCCTAGCGGGAGGATCTGAGACCCAGTACTTC.

The chain has TRBV30 and TRBJ2-2; D may be TRBD1 (6 bases). The CDR3 runs 14 residues. The V gene's germline CDR1 is GTSNPN and CDR2 SVGIG (reference sequence). The ends were cut back, 4 bases at V and 6 bases at J, with 15 bases in the middle. The CDR3 nucleotides are TGTGCCTGGATACGACAGGCCGGACCCGGGGAGCTGTTTTTT. It specifies CAWIRQAGPGELFF.

The V call is TRBV30, the J call TRBJ1-1; D is undetermined. Trimming took off 4 bases at V and 3 bases at J, with 18 bases between the two ends. The CDR3 totals 15 residues. Germline assignment: CDR1 GTSNPN and CDR2 SVGIG (reference sequence). CDR3 in DNA: TGTGCCTGGAATTTGCAAGTTCGGTGGTACACTGAAGCTTTCTTT. It codes for CAWNLQVRWYTEAFF.

The chain employs TRBV19 and TRBJ2-5; TRBD1 agrees at 10 bases. The end of the DNA fits TRBJ2-7 better, so the J call may be wrong. The germline V gene encodes CDR1 LNHDA and CDR2 SQIVND (reference sequence). This CDR3 is 15 amino acids long. CDR3 loop: CASSITGTGVYEQYF. The CDR3 bases are TGTGCCAGTAGTATTACCGGGACAGGGGTCTACGAGCAGTACTTC.

The genes are TRBV29-1 and TRBJ2-1, with 12 bases that match TRBD2. There are 17 residues in the CDR3. Germline values: CDR1 SQVTM, CDR2 ANQGSEA. Germline trimming cut 4 bases from V and 7 bases from J; bases unmatched to any gene: 14. The CDR3 DNA follows: TGCAGCGTTGCTTTACTAGCGGGAGGTGTTTTTAGGAATGAGCAGTTCTTC. Translation gives CSVALLAGGVFRNEQFF.

The rearrangement links TRBV9 to TRBJ2-2, with 12 bases matching TRBD2. The CDR3 spans 18 residues. CDR1 and CDR2 from the germline V gene are SGDLS and YYNGEE. J lost 5 bases, V lost 0 bases, and 8 bases had no gene match. The CDR3 DNA follows: TGTGCCAGCAGCGTAGGACTAGCGGGAGCATTTGTGACCGGGGAGCTGTTTTTT. The encoded protein is CASSVGLAGAFVTGELFF.

This clone was observed a handful of times. The chain uses TRBV7-2 and TRBJ2-4; weak D call: TRBD2 (6 bases). The CDR3 loop spans 14 amino acids. V lost 2 bases and J lost 13, with 18 bases in between. CDR1 SGHTA and CDR2 FQGNSA come from the germline V gene. The CDR3 reads CASSLSQGAGIQYF. Here the CDR3 DNA reads TGTGCCAGCAGCTTAAGCCAGGGCGCGGGAATCCAGTACTTC.

The chain recombines TRBV5-4 with TRBJ1-6; D possibly corresponds to TRBD1 (6 bases). This CDR3 spans 14 amino acids. CDR1 is SGHNT, CDR2 YYREEE, per germline (reference sequence). V lost 7 bases, J lost 7 bases, and 15 bases lay in between. Here the CDR3 reads CASRWSGGNSPLHF. CDR3 DNA: TGTGCCAGCCGGTGGAGCGGGGGCAATTCACCCCTCCACTTT.

The chain has TRBV5-1 and TRBJ2-3; 8 bases map to TRBD1. Germline CDR1 is SGHRS and CDR2 is YFSETQ. This CDR3 region has 15 residues. V was clipped by 4 bases and J by 2 bases; unmatched bases: 6. The CDR3 reads CASSLTGAVTDTQYF. CDR3 DNA sequence: TGCGCCAGCAGCCTGACAGGGGCGGTCACAGATACGCAGTATTTT.

The J gene is TRBJ2-5, the V gene TRBV28; 9 bases are shared with TRBD2. This CDR3 contains 14 residues. Germline V gives CDR1 MDHEN, CDR2 SYDVKM. Germline trimming cut 5 bases from V and 2 bases from J; bases unmatched to any gene: 3. The CDR3 DNA reads as TGTGCCAGCAGTCGGACTAGCGCTCAAGAGACCCAGTACTTC. Translation: CASSRTSAQETQYF. Filled out from reference TRBV28 and TRBJ2-5, the complete variable domain reads DVKVTQSSRYLVKRTGEKVFLECVQDMDHENMFWYRQDPGLGLRLIYFSYDVKMKEKGDIPEGYSVSREKKERFSLILESASTNQTSMYLCASSRTSAQETQYFGPGTRLLVL.

This clone was observed a handful of times. The chain carries TRBV7-2 and TRBJ1-2, with 10 bases that match TRBD1. This CDR3 contains 18 residues. J gave up 4 bases and V 2 bases, and 13 bases lay outside the gene matches. Germline assignment: CDR1 SGHTA and CDR2 FQGNSA. In DNA form, the CDR3 reads TGTGCCAGCAGCTTATACCCGATAGGGACAGGGGAATCCTATGGCTACACCTTC. Its translation is CASSLYPIGTGESYGYTF.

This clone came up a few times. The chain joins TRBV7-2 to TRBJ2-2, with D perhaps TRBD2 (6 bases). Germline V lookup: CDR1 SGHTA, CDR2 FQGNSA. Trimming pared 5 bases from V and 0 bases from J, leaving 10 bases between. The CDR3 runs to 15 residues. CDR3 protein: CASSQRVTNTGELFF. For the CDR3, the DNA is TGTGCCAGCAGCCAGCGGGTTACGAACACCGGGGAGCTGTTTTTT.

In its sample, this clone was seen a few times. The chain uses TRBV6-5 and TRBJ2-3; TRBD2 aligns across 7 bases. The germline CDR1 and CDR2 sequences are MNHEY and SVGAGI. CDR3 length equals 16 residues. V shed 2 bases, J shed 2 bases, and the junction held 7 bases outside the gene matches. CDR3 residues: CASSYLPSGPTDTQYF. CDR3 bases: TGTGCCAGCAGTTACCTGCCTAGCGGTCCCACAGATACGCAGTATTTT.

CDR3 amino acids: CASSQWSNSPLHF. DNA of the CDR3: TGTGCCAGCAGCCAGTGGTCAAATTCACCCCTCCACTTT. The chain couples TRBV28 to TRBJ1-6; D not resolved. Trimming stripped 6 bases from V and 7 bases from J, with 10 bases between. CDR1 MDHEN and CDR2 SYDVKM come from the germline V gene. CDR3 length equals 13 residues. The full variable domain, with the rest looked up from reference TRBV28 and TRBJ1-6, is DVKVTQSSRYLVKRTGEKVFLECVQDMDHENMFWYRQDPGLGLRLIYFSYDVKMKEKGDIPEGYSVSREKKERFSLILESASTNQTSMYLCASSQWSNSPLHFGNGTRLTVT.

This clone was seen only a few times. The chain is built from TRBV4-2 and TRBJ2-7, with D possibly matching TRBD1 (5 bases). CDR1 is LGHNA, CDR2 YNFKEQ, per germline. This CDR3 is built from 13 residues. V was trimmed by 1 base and J by 3 bases, leaving 7 bases between them. The CDR3 here is CASSQGGRYEQYF. The CDR3 bases are TGTGCCAGCAGCCAAGGGGGCCGCTACGAGCAGTACTTC.

By sample fraction, this clone is medium-sized. J is TRBJ1-2 and V is TRBV18, with 8 bases fitting TRBD1. Germline loops: CDR1 KGHSH, CDR2 LQKENI. V lost 6 bases to trimming and J lost 8 bases; unmatched junction nucleotides: 11. This CDR3 has 14 amino acids. The chain's CDR3 is CASSPDRGLPGYTF. The CDR3, as DNA: TGTGCCAGCTCGCCTGACAGGGGTCTCCCCGGCTACACCTTC.

This clone was seen only once. The chain employs TRBV7-2 and TRBJ2-3; 8 nucleotides line up with TRBD2. This CDR3 spans 14 amino acids. After removal of 5 bases from V and 4 bases from J, the junction contained 5 bases not matched to a gene. CDR1 is SGHTA, CDR2 FQGNSA, per germline. The CDR3 is CASSPGLAADTQYF. Here the CDR3 DNA reads TGTGCCAGCAGCCCAGGACTAGCAGCAGATACGCAGTATTTT.

The V and J genes are TRBV7-2 and TRBJ2-1; TRBD2 aligns across 12 bases. The CDR3 contains 17 residues. Germline lookup yields CDR1 SGHTA and CDR2 FQGNSA. The V gene end was trimmed by 8 bases and the J gene end by 7 bases; junction bases not matched to a gene: 15. Written as DNA, the CDR3 is TGTGCCAGCGGGGCTAGCGGGGGGGCCATTAGTAGGAATGAGCAGTTCTTC. Amino acids: CASGASGGAISRNEQFF.

V gene TRBV5-1 combines with J gene TRBJ1-4; D gene unclear. Per germline, CDR1 SGHRS and CDR2 YFSETQ. This CDR3 is built from 14 residues. Trimming took off 4 bases at V and 3 bases at J, with 10 bases between the two ends. Here the CDR3 DNA reads TGCGCCAGCAGCGCACGCGAGGCTAATGAAAAACTGTTTTTT. It translates to CASSAREANEKLFF.

This clone has more than one count but fewer than ten. CDR3 DNA sequence: TGTGCCAGCGGCCGTTTGGAGACCCAGTACTTC. Translating it yields CASGRLETQYF. The genes are TRBV5-6 and TRBJ2-5, with unresolved D. The CDR3 consists of 11 residues. Germline CDR1 reads SGHDT; CDR2 reads YYEEEE. Trimming took 7 bases from V and 5 from J, leaving 9 bases between them.

The V gene is TRBV4-3, the J gene TRBJ1-1; D ambiguous. The V end was cut by 0 bases, the J end by 0 bases, with 5 bases between. The CDR3 sequence is 14 residues long. CDR1 and CDR2 (germline): LGHNA, YSLEER. The CDR3: CASSQDRLNTEAFF. In DNA, the CDR3 is TGCGCCAGCAGCCAAGACAGATTGAACACTGAAGCTTTCTTT.

This clone appeared a single time. The CDR3 bases are TGTGCCAGCAGTCCCGGAGTCCATCAGCCCCAGCATTTT. Translated, it gives CASSPGVHQPQHF. The genes are TRBV28 and TRBJ1-5; no clear D. Per the germline V gene, CDR1 is MDHEN and CDR2 is SYDVKM. The CDR3 has 13 amino acids. V was trimmed by 5 bases and J by 5 bases, leaving 10 bases between them.

This rearrangement joins TRBV5-5 to TRBJ2-2; D may be TRBD1 (6 bases). Germline V gene sequence: CDR1 SGHKS, CDR2 YYEKEE (reference sequence). CDR3 length: 18 amino acids. Trimming removed 1 base at V and 5 bases at J, with 21 bases between. CDR3 in DNA: TGTGCCAGCAGCTTGCTCCAAAGGGCGGCAGGGGAGACCGGGGAGCTGTTTTTT. It encodes CASSLLQRAAGETGELFF.

This clone was counted between two and nine times. The chain couples TRBV18 to TRBJ2-3, with D hard to call. Per the germline V gene, CDR1 is KGHSH and CDR2 is LQKENI. V dropped 6 bases and J dropped 0 bases, with 10 bases sitting between them. This CDR3 has 14 residues. The CDR3 DNA follows: TGTGCCAGCTCCCGTCTACAGAGCACAGATACGCAGTATTTT. Translated: CASSRLQSTDTQYF.

The chain recombines TRBV5-1 with TRBJ1-4, with D maybe TRBD1 (5 bases). The CDR3 consists of 14 residues. Deletions cut 5 bases from V and 8 bases from J, with 16 bases between. Germline V gene lookup returns CDR1 SGHRS and CDR2 YFSETQ. DNA for the CDR3: TGCGCCAGCAGTCCGACAGCGGGGCGGGAAAAACTGTTTTTT. Its protein product is CASSPTAGREKLFF.

The chain joins TRBV27 to TRBJ2-7, with 9 bases identical to TRBD1. Germline V CDR1 and CDR2: MNHEY, SMNVEV (reference sequence). The V gene end was trimmed by 3 bases and the J gene end by 4 bases; junction bases not matched to a gene: 4. CDR3 size: 14 residues. The CDR3 is CASSFSDRGYEQYF. The CDR3, as DNA: TGTGCCAGCAGTTTTTCGGACAGGGGATACGAGCAGTACTTC.